A single sample is the source of the 10 T cell receptor beta chains below, sequenced in a study of blood T cells in healthy people across ages (dated by TCRdb to the mid-2010s). To prepare the library, 5' RACE was applied. The second PCR ran for roughly 7 to 11 cycles and used a J-beta primer mix along with a sample-barcoded 5' primer. TCRdb reworked the public reads: Q25 trimming with fastp, MiXCR clone assembly, productive beta chains retained. Rows merge per CDR3 protein into single entries with the most common DNA and genes. The sample records 1.8 million or so distinct CDR3 sequences, 35% to 50% of which are singletons. Approximately 22% of the sample belongs to the ten largest clones. Source material: blood. Receptors originate from a human donor in good health.

A note on this clonotype: Mismatch with germline at one junction end may stem from a read error. The chain links TRBV4-3 to TRBJ2-3; D tentatively fits TRBD1 or TRBD2 (6 bases each). The length of the CDR3 is 18 residues. The germline V gene has CDR1 LGHNA and CDR2 YSLEER. This chain's CDR3 is CASSQGIRWTNLPDAQYF. The CDR3 nucleotides read TGCGCCAGCAGTCAGGGGATTCGTTGGACTAATTTACCAGATGCGCAGTATTTT.

At least ten counts were recorded for this clonotype. The chain uses TRBV6-6 and TRBJ2-5; D is possibly TRBD1 (5 bases). V was shortened by 6 bases and J by 4 bases, with 21 bases between the two germline ends. The germline V gene encodes CDR1 MNHNY and CDR2 SVGAGI (reference sequence). This CDR3 region has 16 residues. The CDR3 region has the DNA TGTGCCAGCAGCCAGTTAGTATCCAGGGCGGCAGAGACCCAGTACTTC. It translates to CASSQLVSRAAETQYF.

This chain connects TRBV3-1 to TRBJ1-1; TRBD1 matches 8 bases. V shed 4 bases, J shed 10 bases, and the junction held 8 bases outside the gene matches. The CDR3 consists of 13 residues. Germline V gene data show CDR1 as LGHDT and CDR2 as YNNKEL (reference sequence). CDR3 protein: CASSPTDRGGAFF. As DNA, the CDR3 is TGTGCCAGCAGCCCAACCGACAGGGGAGGAGCTTTCTTT.

This sequence joins TRBV12-3 or TRBV12-4 and TRBJ2-3; 13 bases are shared with TRBD2. CDR3 size: 18 residues. V lost 6 bases to trimming and J lost 5 bases; unmatched junction nucleotides: 14. The CDR3 loop is CASRVTSGGAGRGDTQYF. CDR3 DNA sequence: TGTGCCAGCAGAGTTACTAGCGGGGGGGCCGGACGTGGAGATACGCAGTATTTT.

This chain uses TRBV7-2 with TRBJ1-4, with 8 bases that match TRBD1. The CDR3 is made up of 16 amino acids. CDR1 and CDR2 from the germline V gene are SGHTA and FQGNSA. V trimming: 5 bases; J trimming: 0 bases; junction bases outside the gene matches: 5. The CDR3 is CASSLQDRATNEKLFF. The CDR3 coding sequence is TGTGCCAGCAGCCTGCAGGACAGGGCAACTAATGAAAAACTGTTTTTT.

In its sample, this clonotype was seen a few times. The V call is TRBV20-1, the J call TRBJ2-1; possibly TRBD1 for D (6 bases). The germline gives CDR1 DFQATT, CDR2 SNEGSKA (reference sequence). V was shortened by 3 bases and J by 0 bases, with 9 bases between the two germline ends. The CDR3 sequence is 14 residues long. The CDR3 spells CSASGQYSYNEQFF. Written as DNA, the CDR3 is TGCAGTGCTAGTGGACAGTACTCCTACAATGAGCAGTTCTTC.

The rearrangement joins TRBV12-3 or TRBV12-4 to TRBJ1-5; D not certain. The CDR3 is 14 amino acids. Trimming pared 5 bases from V and 5 bases from J, leaving 13 bases between. The CDR3 DNA reads TGTGCCAGCAGTGGATGGCAGTTCGATCAGCCCCAGCATTTT. It translates to CASSGWQFDQPQHF.

This clonotype was counted a few times. The J gene is TRBJ2-3, the V gene TRBV4-3; D is ambiguous. Germline CDR1 LGHNA, CDR2 YSLEER. The ends were cut back, 0 bases at V and 4 bases at J, with 11 bases in the middle. This CDR3 contains 15 residues. The CDR3: CASSQDLAEADTQYF. The DNA of the CDR3 is TGCGCCAGCAGCCAAGATCTCGCGGAAGCAGATACGCAGTATTTT.

The rearrangement links TRBV20-1 to TRBJ2-2, with D possibly matching TRBD1 (6 bases). This CDR3 is 13 amino acids long. CDR1 DFQATT and CDR2 SNEGSKA come from the germline V gene (reference sequence). V was cut by 6 bases and J by 3 bases, with 11 bases left in between. The chain's CDR3 is CSAMSGDTGELFF. CDR3 in DNA: TGCAGTGCCATGTCAGGGGACACCGGGGAGCTGTTTTTT.

This clonotype was counted between two and nine times. The V and J genes are TRBV28 and TRBJ1-5; tentatively, D is TRBD1 (5 bases). There are 15 residues in the CDR3. Trimming removed 5 bases from V and 5 bases from J, with 16 bases in between. Germline values: CDR1 MDHEN, CDR2 SYDVKM. This CDR3 is CASSPLGGEYQPQHF. The CDR3 bases are TGTGCCAGCAGTCCCCTTGGAGGGGAATATCAGCCCCAGCATTTT.